These 3 T cell receptor beta chains were all obtained from the same sample, sequenced in a study of shared clonotypes between healthy human individuals. Clones were read by immunoSEQ multiplex PCR, and TCRdb kept only the in-frame ones, dropping some. The table shows 2 million to 3 million clones, with approximately 94% occurring only once. The sample taken for sequencing was naive CD4+ T cells sorted from blood. Subset described: CD45RA+ positively selected. The receptors derive from a man aged 18-30 years in good health.

The chain links TRBV6-5 to TRBJ2-1; 7 bases are a match to TRBD2. The V gene's germline CDR1 is MNHEY and CDR2 SVGAGI. Trimming removed 2 bases from V and 9 bases from J; junction bases left unmatched: 13. CDR3 length: 16 residues. The CDR3 sequence: CASSYSKTSWGGEQFF. The CDR3 nucleotides are TGTGCCAGCAGTTACAGTAAGACTAGCTGGGGGGGTGAGCAGTTCTTC.

V is TRBV18 and J is TRBJ1-5; the match to TRBD1 covers 8 bases. This CDR3 has 19 amino acids. Germline CDR1 reads KGHSH; CDR2 reads LQKENI. J gave up 2 bases and V 1 base, and 13 bases lay outside the gene matches. The CDR3 here is CASSPQRAGGLIGNQPQHF. CDR3 nucleotides: TGTGCCAGCTCACCACAAAGGGCAGGGGGCCTTATCGGCAATCAGCCCCAGCATTTT. The whole variable domain, filled in from reference TRBV18 and TRBJ1-5, reads NAGVMQNPRHLVRRRGQEARLRCSPMKGHSHVYWYRQLPEEGLKFMVYLQKENIIDESGMPKERFSAEFPKEGPSILRIQQVVRGDSAAYFCASSPQRAGGLIGNQPQHFGDGTRLSIL.

Points on this clone: Within the sample, other DNA sequences also encode this same CDR3. The rearrangement uses TRBV10-3 and TRBJ1-5, with a weak D call TRBD1 (5 bases). The ends were cut back, 0 bases at V and 4 bases at J, with 7 bases in the middle. Germline V gene sequence: CDR1 ENHRY, CDR2 SYGVKD. This CDR3 comprises 14 residues. CDR3 bases: TGTGCCATCAGTGAGTCGGGGGGGAATCAGCCCCAGCATTTT. As protein: CAISESGGNQPQHF.